The 24 T cell receptor beta chains below all came from one sample that was sequenced in a study of the immune and genomic landscape of osteosarcoma. The post-treatment osteosarcoma tumors were primary, local recurrence or metastasis specimens from poor-prognosis patients. Assay used: immunoSEQ multiplex PCR; TCRdb lists only in-frame clones, some missing. The table shows 6,000 to 7,000 clones, with 55% to 75% occurring only once. The source material was osteosarcoma tumor tissue from the lung. The source of these receptors is a human donor with osteosarcoma.

The chain joins TRBV18 to TRBJ1-2; D may be TRBD1 (5 bases). Germline V CDR1 and CDR2: KGHSH, LQKENI. The CDR3 covers 13 residues. V was pared by 0 bases and J by 4 bases, with 6 bases between. The CDR3 DNA sequence: TGTGCCAGCTCACCACCGACAGTCTATGGCTACACCTTC. Its protein is CASSPPTVYGYTF.

The chain employs TRBV6-1 and TRBJ2-1, with 10 positions matching TRBD1. Looked up from germline, CDR1 is MNHNS and CDR2 is SASEGT. V gave up 4 bases and J gave up 2 bases; unmatched junction bases: 5. CDR3 length equals 16 residues. CDR3 amino acids: CASSAGQGGAYNEQFF. CDR3 nucleotides: TGTGCCAGCAGTGCCGGACAGGGGGGAGCCTACAATGAGCAGTTCTTC.

The gene calls are TRBV5-5 and TRBJ1-5, with D tentatively TRBD1 (6 bases). Germline loops: CDR1 SGHKS, CDR2 YYEKEE (reference sequence). Trimming took 4 bases from V and 2 from J, leaving 16 bases between them. This CDR3 is built from 16 residues. The CDR3 DNA reads as TGTGCCAGCAGCCAATGGGGTCCAGGGGGCAATCAGCCCCAGCATTTT. Residues: CASSQWGPGGNQPQHF. The complete variable domain, with remaining parts taken from reference TRBV5-5 and TRBJ1-5, reads DAGVTQSPTHLIKTRGQQVTLRCSPISGHKSVSWYQQVLGQGPQFIFQYYEKEERGRGNFPDRFSARQFPNYSSELNVNALLLGDSALYLCASSQWGPGGNQPQHFGDGTRLSIL.

The chain is built from TRBV7-3 and TRBJ2-1; 10 nucleotides match TRBD2. CDR1 is SGHTA, CDR2 FQGTGA, per germline. The V gene end was trimmed by 5 bases and the J gene end by 4 bases; junction bases not matched to a gene: 5. This CDR3 contains 15 residues. This CDR3 reads CASSPASGGYNEQFF. In DNA form, the CDR3 reads TGTGCCAGCAGCCCCGCTAGCGGGGGTTACAATGAGCAGTTCTTC. Combining the CDR3 with reference TRBV7-3 and TRBJ2-1 gives the whole variable domain GAGVSQTPSNKVTEKGKYVELRCDPISGHTALYWYRQSLGQGPEFLIYFQGTGAADDSGLPNDRFFAVRPEGSVSTLKIQRTERGDSAVYLCASSPASGGYNEQFFGPGTRLTVL.

This clone occurred a few times. The rearrangement links TRBV5-1 to TRBJ2-1; TRBD2 might be the D (6 bases). CDR1 is SGHRS and CDR2 is YFSETQ in the germline V gene. V lost 5 bases and J lost 6, with 18 bases in between. This CDR3 is built from 15 residues. CDR3 region: CASRRVSGEVNEQFF. The CDR3 coding sequence is TGCGCCAGCAGGCGTGTGTCGGGAGAGGTCAATGAGCAGTTCTTC. The complete variable domain, with remaining parts taken from reference TRBV5-1 and TRBJ2-1, reads KAGVTQTPRYLIKTRGQQVTLSCSPISGHRSVSWYQQTPGQGLQFLFEYFSETQRNKGNFPGRFSGRQFSNSRSEMNVSTLELGDSALYLCASRRVSGEVNEQFFGPGTRLTVL.

This clone occurred once. The V gene is TRBV9, the J gene TRBJ2-7, with D possibly matching TRBD1 (5 bases). CDR3 size: 14 residues. From germline, CDR1 is SGDLS and CDR2 YYNGEE. V gave up 3 bases and J gave up 5 bases, with 15 bases separating them. The DNA of the CDR3 is TGTGCCAGCAGCGCGGGCAGGGTCGGAGACGAGCAGTACTTC. Protein: CASSAGRVGDEQYF.

The chain links TRBV5-6 to TRBJ2-3; tentatively, D is TRBD1 (6 bases). This CDR3 contains 16 residues. From germline, CDR1 is SGHDT and CDR2 YYEEEE. The V end lost 4 bases, the J end lost 2 bases, and 17 bases lay between the germline ends. Here the CDR3 DNA reads TGTGCCAGCAGCGAGAGACAGGCCTTCTACACAGATACGCAGTATTTT. It translates to CASSERQAFYTDTQYF.

The genes are TRBV4-3 and TRBJ1-1; maybe TRBD1 (5 bases). The CDR3 loop spans 13 amino acids. Trimming pared 1 base from V and 11 bases from J, leaving 14 bases between. Germline V lookup: CDR1 LGHNA, CDR2 YSLEER. Here the CDR3 reads CASSQGYGGWAFF. The CDR3 DNA reads TGCGCCAGCAGCCAAGGCTACGGGGGGTGGGCTTTCTTT.

This clone was counted a few times. The rearrangement links TRBV14 to TRBJ1-1, with a weak D call TRBD1 (5 bases). V was trimmed by 5 bases and J by 8 bases, leaving 18 bases between them. Germline V gene data show CDR1 as SGHDN and CDR2 as FVKESK. CDR3 length: 14 residues. In nucleotides, the CDR3 is TGTGCCAGCAGCGCGTGGGACGGGTTTGAAGAAGCTTTCTTT. It codes for CASSAWDGFEEAFF.

CDR3 amino acids: CAIKRGTELYTGELFF. CDR3 nucleotides: TGTGCCATCAAACGTGGTACGGAGCTATACACCGGGGAGCTGTTTTTT. The V gene is TRBV10-3, the J gene TRBJ2-2, with unresolved D. CDR1 is ENHRY, CDR2 SYGVKD, per germline. The CDR3 spans 16 residues. The ends were cut back, 7 bases at V and 3 bases at J, with 18 bases in the middle.

The chain carries TRBV30 and TRBJ1-5, with 8 positions matching TRBD1. The CDR3 length is 14 residues. Germline lookup yields CDR1 GTSNPN and CDR2 SVGIG (reference sequence). The V segment lost 2 bases and the J segment 7 bases; nucleotides outside the gene matches: 7. CDR3 DNA sequence: TGTGCCTGGAGTAAGGGACAGGCAGGGCAGCCCCAGCATTTT. This sequence encodes CAWSKGQAGQPQHF.

This clone has only one observation. This chain joins TRBV6-1 and TRBJ2-7; TRBD2 agrees at 9 bases. CDR1 is MNHNS and CDR2 is SASEGT in the germline V gene. The J segment lost 4 bases and the V segment lost 1 base, leaving 2 bases of the junction unmatched. CDR3 size: 14 residues. CDR3: CASSEGAGGYEQYF. The CDR3, as DNA: TGTGCCAGCAGTGAAGGGGCGGGAGGGTACGAGCAGTACTTC.

The chain combines TRBV19 with TRBJ1-3; D is perhaps TRBD1 (6 bases). The CDR3 covers 16 residues. V was shortened by 3 bases and J by 4 bases, with 16 bases between the two germline ends. Germline V lookup: CDR1 LNHDA, CDR2 SQIVND (reference sequence). CDR3 DNA: TGTGCCAGTAGTATTGGGATGGGGGCTGTCGGAAACACCATATATTTT. Protein product: CASSIGMGAVGNTIYF.

The chain is built from TRBV28 and TRBJ2-2; a weak D match, TRBD1 (5 bases). Germline values: CDR1 MDHEN, CDR2 SYDVKM. V shed 3 bases and J shed 9 bases, with 11 bases lying between them. This CDR3 has 13 amino acids. The CDR3, as DNA: TGTGCCAGCAGTTTCCAAAGGGGTCGGGAGCTGTTTTTT. As protein: CASSFQRGRELFF.

The genes are TRBV15 and TRBJ2-1; 9 bases map to TRBD2. From germline, CDR1 is LNHNV and CDR2 YYDKDF (reference sequence). The CDR3 spans 16 residues. The junction had 5 bases not matched to a gene; V was cut back by 5 bases and J by 0 bases. CDR3 protein: CATSGSGSDSYNEQFF. Written as DNA, the CDR3 is TGTGCCACCAGCGGTAGCGGGAGTGACTCCTACAATGAGCAGTTCTTC.

V and J are TRBV18 and TRBJ1-1; 8 bases map to TRBD1. Germline loops: CDR1 KGHSH, CDR2 LQKENI. The ends lost 5 bases at V and 10 bases at J; junction bases unmatched: 6. This CDR3 has 12 amino acids. The chain's CDR3 is CASSDQGAGAFF. The DNA for the CDR3 is TGTGCCAGCTCAGACCAGGGGGCGGGAGCTTTCTTT.

The chain carries TRBV5-1 and TRBJ2-7, with D possibly being TRBD1 or TRBD2 (6 bases each). This CDR3 contains 15 residues. Germline V lookup: CDR1 SGHRS, CDR2 YFSETQ. With 1 base removed from V and 4 bases from J, the gap between germline ends came to 15 bases. CDR3 bases: TGCGCCAGCAGCTTGTTGGGGGGCCTTTCTTACGAGCAGTACTTC. Translating gives CASSLLGGLSYEQYF.

The table lists this clone with a few counts. J is TRBJ2-3 and V is TRBV4-3; 9 positions agree with TRBD2. V lost 0 bases and J lost 2; bases outside the gene matches: 9. The CDR3 is made up of 18 amino acids. Germline CDR1 is LGHNA and CDR2 is YSLEER. DNA for the CDR3: TGCGCCAGCAGCCAAGATCTGGGTAGCGGGGGACTCACAGATACGCAGTATTTT. It codes for CASSQDLGSGGLTDTQYF.

The V and J genes are TRBV7-6 and TRBJ2-1, with 7 bases identical to TRBD2. Germline V lookup: CDR1 SGHVS, CDR2 FNYEAQ. The CDR3 length is 13 residues. The J segment lost 8 bases and the V segment lost 2 bases, leaving 3 bases of the junction unmatched. The CDR3 bases are TGTGCCAGCAGCTTAACGGGAGGTCATGAGCAGTTCTTC. Protein product: CASSLTGGHEQFF.

This clone was counted once. The chain employs TRBV29-1 and TRBJ1-3; D is unclear. Germline loops: CDR1 SQVTM, CDR2 ANQGSEA. The CDR3 extends over 12 amino acids. Trimming took off 6 bases at V and 4 bases at J, with 10 bases between the two ends. CDR3 in amino acids: CSVVGIGNTIYF. The CDR3 DNA follows: TGCAGCGTGGTGGGAATCGGAAACACCATATATTTT.

In regard to this clone: Other DNA sequences within the sample encode an identical CDR3. The rearrangement uses TRBV5-1 and TRBJ1-4; 9 bases agree with TRBD1. Germline CDR1 is SGHRS and CDR2 is YFSETQ. V shed 4 bases and J 8 bases; nucleotides not matched to a gene: 6. The CDR3 totals 14 residues. This CDR3 is CASSTDRGREKLFF. CDR3 DNA: TGCGCCAGCAGCACGGACAGGGGAAGAGAAAAACTGTTTTTT.

This chain connects TRBV6-6 to TRBJ2-7, with TRBD1 as a possible D gene (6 bases). Germline V CDR1 and CDR2: MNHNY, SVGAGI (reference sequence). The CDR3 is 16 amino acids. V lost 4 bases to trimming and J lost 0 bases, with 16 bases between them. The CDR3: CASSSVDSSSSYEQYF. In nucleotides, the CDR3 is TGTGCCAGCAGTTCCGTGGACAGCTCTAGCTCCTACGAGCAGTACTTC.

The CDR3 region is CASSGHLKAENTGELFF. The DNA for the CDR3 is TGCGCCAGCAGTGGACACCTAAAAGCCGAGAACACCGGGGAGCTGTTTTTT. The chain carries TRBV10-1 and TRBJ2-2; D is undetermined. The germline gives CDR1 WNHNN, CDR2 SYGVQD (reference sequence). Trimming shortened V by 4 bases and J by 1 base, and 16 bases separated the two germline ends. This CDR3 is 17 amino acids long.

The V gene is TRBV7-9, the J gene TRBJ2-4; D unclear. This CDR3 has 16 residues. Germline lookup yields CDR1 SEHNR and CDR2 FQNEAQ (reference sequence). Trimming shortened V by 5 bases and J by 2 bases, and 16 bases separated the two germline ends. The CDR3 nucleotides are TGTGCCAGCAGCACGGGTGGGGTCGTAACCAAAAACATTCAGTACTTC. This sequence encodes CASSTGGVVTKNIQYF.